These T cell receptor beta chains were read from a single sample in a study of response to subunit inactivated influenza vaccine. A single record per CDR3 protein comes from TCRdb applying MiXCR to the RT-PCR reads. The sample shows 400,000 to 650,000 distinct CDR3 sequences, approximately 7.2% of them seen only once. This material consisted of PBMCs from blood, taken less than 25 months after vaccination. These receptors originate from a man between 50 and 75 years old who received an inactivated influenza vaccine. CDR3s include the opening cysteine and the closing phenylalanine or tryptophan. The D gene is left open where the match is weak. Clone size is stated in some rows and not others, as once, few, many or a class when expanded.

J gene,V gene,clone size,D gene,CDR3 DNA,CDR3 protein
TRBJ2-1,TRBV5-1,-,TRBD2,TGCGCCAGCAGCCCGGGAGGGGCGGGAGATGTATGGAATGAGCAGTTCTTC,CASSPGGAGDVWNEQFF
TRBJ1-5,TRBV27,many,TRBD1,TGTGCCAGCAGTTTATGGGGACAGGCGGGTCAGCCCCAGCATTTT,CASSLWGQAGQPQHF
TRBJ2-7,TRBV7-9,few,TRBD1,TGTGCCAGCAGCGCCCGGGACAGGGACCACGAGCAGTACTTC,CASSARDRDHEQYF
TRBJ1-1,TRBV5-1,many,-,TGCGCCAGCAGCCTGGAGGAGAGGAGCAAAGCTTTCTTT,CASSLEERSKAFF
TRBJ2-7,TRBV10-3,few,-,TGTGCCATCAGGGAGGGGACCGAGCAGTACTTC,CAIREGTEQYF
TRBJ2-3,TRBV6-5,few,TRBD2,TGTGCCAGCAGTTCGGGGCAGAGAGCGGGGATCAAAGATACGCAGTATTTT,CASSSGQRAGIKDTQYF
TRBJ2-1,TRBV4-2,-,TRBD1,TGTGCCAGCAGCCAAGCGGTGATAGGACAGGGGAGGAATGAGCAGTTCTTC,CASSQAVIGQGRNEQFF
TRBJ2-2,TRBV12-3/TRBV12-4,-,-,TGTGCCAGCAGTCCACAGGGAGGAAGGTCCGGGGAGCTGTTTTTT,CASSPQGGRSGELFF
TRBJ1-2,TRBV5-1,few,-,TGCGCCAGCAGCCTTGGGAGGTATGGCTACACCTTC,CASSLGRYGYTF
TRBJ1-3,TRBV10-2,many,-,TGCGCCAGCAGTGAGTCAATGGGTGCGGGAAACACCATATATTTT,CASSESMGAGNTIYF
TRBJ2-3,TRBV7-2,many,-,TGTGCCAGCAGCTTACAGGTCGGCGATACGCAGTATTTT,CASSLQVGDTQYF
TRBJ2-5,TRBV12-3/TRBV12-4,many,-,TGTGCCAGCACCCCAGGGGGGAGTGGAGAGACCCAGTACTTC,CASTPGGSGETQYF
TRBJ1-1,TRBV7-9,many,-,TGTGCCAGCAGGATCGGACACTTGAACACTGAAGCTTTCTTT,CASRIGHLNTEAFF
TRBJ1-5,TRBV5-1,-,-,TGCGCCAGCAGCTTGGTTGTGGGTGGGCAGCCCCAGCATTTT,CASSLVVGGQPQHF
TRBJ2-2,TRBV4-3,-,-,TGCGCCAGCAGCCACGGGCAGAACACCGGGGAGCTGTTTTTT,CASSHGQNTGELFF
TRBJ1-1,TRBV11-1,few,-,TGTGCCAGCAGCTTAGCGGGGGTCGCTGAAGCTTTCTTT,CASSLAGVAEAFF
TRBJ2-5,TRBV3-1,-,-,TGTGCCAGCAGCCCACTAACCAGGCTCGCCACCCAAGAGACCCAGTACTTC,CASSPLTRLATQETQYF
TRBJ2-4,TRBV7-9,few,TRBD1,TGTGCCAGCAGCTTAGATTGGGGACAGACTCAGTACTTC,CASSLDWGQTQYF
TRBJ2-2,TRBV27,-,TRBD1,TGTGCCAGCAGAATCGGGACAGTGTCCGGGGAGCTGTTTTTT,CASRIGTVSGELFF
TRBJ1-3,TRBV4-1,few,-,TGCGCCAGCAGCCAGGAGGGGACCGCAAGCTCTGGAAACACCATATATTTT,CASSQEGTASSGNTIYF
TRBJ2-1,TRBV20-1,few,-,TGCAGTGCTAGAGCGGGCAGATACAATGAGCAGTTCTTC,CSARAGRYNEQFF
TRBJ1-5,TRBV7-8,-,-,TGTGCCAGCAGCTTAGCATACGGACAACAGCAGCCCCAGCATTTT,CASSLAYGQQQPQHF
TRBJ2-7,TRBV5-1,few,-,TGCGCCAGCAGCTTCAACCCGGGGCCCTCCTACGAGCAGTACTTC,CASSFNPGPSYEQYF
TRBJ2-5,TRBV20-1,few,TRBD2,TGCAGTGCTAGAGACGCCGGGACTAGCGGGGTATGGGAGACCCAGTACTTC,CSARDAGTSGVWETQYF
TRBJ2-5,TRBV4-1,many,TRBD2,TGCGCCAGCAGCACCCCTAGCGGGGTACAAGAGACCCAGTACTTC,CASSTPSGVQETQYF
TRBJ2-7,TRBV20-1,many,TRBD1,TGCAGTGCTCTGGACAGGCTGCTTTACGAGCAGTACTTC,CSALDRLLYEQYF
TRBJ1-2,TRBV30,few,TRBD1,TGTGCCTGGGGCCTTATGGCGACAGGGAGCTACACCTTC,CAWGLMATGSYTF
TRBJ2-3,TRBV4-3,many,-,TGCGCCAGCAGCCAAGAGGGTGCAGATACGCAGTATTTT,CASSQEGADTQYF
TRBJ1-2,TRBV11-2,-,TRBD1,TGTGCCAGCAGCCTAGGGACAGGGAGAAACTATGGCTACACCTTC,CASSLGTGRNYGYTF
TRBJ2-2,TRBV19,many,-,TGTGCCAGTAGTATAGGCTTTGGCAGACTCACCGGGGAGCTGTTTTTT,CASSIGFGRLTGELFF
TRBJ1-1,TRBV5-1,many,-,TGCGCCAGCAGCTTGAGTCGGGTGAACACTGAAGCTTTCTTT,CASSLSRVNTEAFF
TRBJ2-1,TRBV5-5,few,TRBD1,TGTGCCAGCAGCCAGGGGGACAGGGAGCGGGTACAGTTCTTC,CASSQGDRERVQFF
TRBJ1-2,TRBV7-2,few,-,TGTGCCAGCAGCTTCAATTTGGGTCCCTATGGCTACACCTTC,CASSFNLGPYGYTF
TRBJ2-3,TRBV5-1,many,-,TGCGCCAGCAGCATACAGGGAACCACGGCAGATACGCAGTATTTT,CASSIQGTTADTQYF
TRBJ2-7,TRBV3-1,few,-,TGTGCCAGCAGCCGCCCCGGCCTCCAGTACTTC,CASSRPGLQYF
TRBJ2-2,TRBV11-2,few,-,TGTGCCAGCAGCTTAGTTGGAGGGAAGGTAACCGGGGAGCTGTTTTTT,CASSLVGGKVTGELFF
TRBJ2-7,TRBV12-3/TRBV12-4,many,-,TGTGCCAGCAGCCCAGGGGCGGAAAGGTCCTACGAGCAGTACTTC,CASSPGAERSYEQYF
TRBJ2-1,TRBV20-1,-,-,TGCAGTGCTAGAGATCGTATCGGGAGTTCAAGGGAGCAGTTCTTC,CSARDRIGSSREQFF
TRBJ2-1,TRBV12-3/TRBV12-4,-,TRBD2,TGTGCCAGCAGCCGAAGACGGACTAGCGTTGATGAGCAGTTCTTC,CASSRRRTSVDEQFF
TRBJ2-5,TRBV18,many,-,TGTGCCAGCTCACCATGGGCCCCCGCGGCAGAGACCCAGTACTTC,CASSPWAPAAETQYF
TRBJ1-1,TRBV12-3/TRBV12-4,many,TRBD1,TGTGCCAGCAGTACTCCGCAGGGGGGACCTCCGAACACTGAAGCTTTCTTT,CASSTPQGGPPNTEAFF
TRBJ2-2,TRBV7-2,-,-,TGTGCCAGCAGCGTAGGACAGATCACCGGGGAGCTGTTTTTT,CASSVGQITGELFF
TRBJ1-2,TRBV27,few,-,TGTGCCAGCAAACAGACACATACCTATGGCTACACCTTC,CASKQTHTYGYTF
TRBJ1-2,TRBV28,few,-,TGTGCCAGCACTAAAGGACTTAACTATGGCTACACCTTC,CASTKGLNYGYTF
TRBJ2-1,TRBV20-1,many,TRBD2,TGCAGTGCTAACGGACTAGGAGCGGTAAATGAGCAGTTCTTC,CSANGLGAVNEQFF
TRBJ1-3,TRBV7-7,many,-,TGTGCCAGCATGTTAGACGGGGCTTTGACAAACACCATATATTTT,CASMLDGALTNTIYF
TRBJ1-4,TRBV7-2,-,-,TGTGCCAGCAGCTTAACTAGGGCAACTAATGAAAAACTGTTTTTT,CASSLTRATNEKLFF
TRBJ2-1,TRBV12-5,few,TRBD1,TGTGCTAGTGGCAAGGACAGGGAATATGAGCAGTTCTTC,CASGKDREYEQFF
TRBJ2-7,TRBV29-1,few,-,TGCAGCGTTGTTGGCGCGTACGAGCAGTACTTC,CSVVGAYEQYF
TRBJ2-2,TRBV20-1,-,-,TGCAGTGCTAGAGATACCCCAGGGCTGGACACCGGGGAGCTGTTTTTT,CSARDTPGLDTGELFF
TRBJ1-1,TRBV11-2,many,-,TGTGCCAGCAGCTTAGTCGGCAGGGCTAGTCAATACACTGAAGCTTTCTTT,CASSLVGRASQYTEAFF
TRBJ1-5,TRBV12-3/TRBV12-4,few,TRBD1,TGTGCCAGCAGTCCACAGGGGGGGAGGCCCCAGCATTTT,CASSPQGGRPQHF